This T cell receptor (beta chain) appears in the sequencing data of a study of T-cell memory formation after mild COVID-19. Turning to the study itself: TCR clusters mostly belonged to single donors. Broader study findings: Mainly CM and EM harbored the contracting CD4+ clones; mainly EMRA harbored the CD8+ ones.

TCR alpha and TCR beta cDNA libraries carrying sample barcodes and UMIs came from 5'RACE with constant-segment primers. Via MiXCR, TCRdb re-called the 5' RACE reads, giving one row per CDR3 protein. The data hold some 110,000 distinct CDR3 sequences, with approximately 15% observed a single time. Regarding this clonotype: The antigen is not known.

The CDR3 is made up of 14 amino acids. Trimming removed 1 base at V and 2 bases at J, with 8 bases between. The genes are TRBV12-3 or TRBV12-4 and TRBJ1-2, with D uncertain. Input material: PBMCs or a T cell subset sorted from them (not recorded which). The source of this sequence is an adult woman who had mild COVID-19 (a few samples of this study predate the infection). Cell type and time point are not known. The CDR3 DNA sequence: TGTGCCAGCAGTTTAGTTCCCGGGAACTATGGCTACACCTTC. Translating it yields CASSLVPGNYGYTF.